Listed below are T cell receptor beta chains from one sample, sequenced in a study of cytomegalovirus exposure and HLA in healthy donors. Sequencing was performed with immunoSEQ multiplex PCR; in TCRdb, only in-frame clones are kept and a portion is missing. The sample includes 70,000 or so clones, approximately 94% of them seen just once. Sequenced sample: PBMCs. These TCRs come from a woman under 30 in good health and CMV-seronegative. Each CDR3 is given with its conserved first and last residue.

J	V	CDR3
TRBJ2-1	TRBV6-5	CASRDRGRGEQFF
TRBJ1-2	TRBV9	CASSVVAGGGYGYTF
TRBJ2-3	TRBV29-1	CSAGQVVTDTQYF
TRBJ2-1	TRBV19	CASSIRLAVKFF
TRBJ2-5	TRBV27	CASSETHRAETQYF
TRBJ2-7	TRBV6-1	CASTPDSFYEQYF
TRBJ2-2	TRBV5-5	CASSWTGGPGELFF
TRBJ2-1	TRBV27	CASSLFASGKGGEQFF
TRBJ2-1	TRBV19	CASSRTSTNEQFF
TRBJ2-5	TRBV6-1	CASSGYGRAVEETQYF
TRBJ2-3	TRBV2	CASRSPGQDTQYF
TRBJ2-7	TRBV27	CASSLSQRTSYEQYF
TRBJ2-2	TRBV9	CASSPYTGELFF
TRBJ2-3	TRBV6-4	CASSDTYSGTSGRGADTQYF
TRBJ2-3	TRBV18	CASSPPSTDTQYF
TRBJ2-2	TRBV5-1	CASSLIGAGSGELFF
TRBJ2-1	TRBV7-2	CASGAGGPYEQFF
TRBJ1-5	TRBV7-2	CASSGDRVYQPQHF
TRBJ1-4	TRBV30	CAWIGQGSNEKLFF
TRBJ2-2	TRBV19	CASSMEGAVTGELFF
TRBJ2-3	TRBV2	CASSGWGRGEADTQYF
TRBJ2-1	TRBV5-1	CASSLAIHNEQFF
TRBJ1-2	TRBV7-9	CASSLQGAGGYTF
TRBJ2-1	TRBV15	CATSRDLAYNEQFF
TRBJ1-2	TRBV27	CASSLAGGSYGYTF
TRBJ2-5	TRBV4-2	CASSQNTGGQETQYF
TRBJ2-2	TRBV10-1	CASSESDTNTGELFF
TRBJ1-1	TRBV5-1	CASSLMQGGSTEAFF
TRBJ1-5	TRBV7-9	CASSQMGGAPNQPQHF
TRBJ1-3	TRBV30	CAWSVRGQPSGNTIYF
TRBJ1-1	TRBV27	CASSLSGGMNTEAFF
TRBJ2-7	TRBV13	CASSLSAGLSYEQYF
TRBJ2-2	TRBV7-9	CATGENTGELFF
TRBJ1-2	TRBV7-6	CASSLVGGSTDGYTF
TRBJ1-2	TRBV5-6	CASSPRANYGYTF
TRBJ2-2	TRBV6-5	CASSTRGFNTGELFF
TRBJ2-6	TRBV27	CASSRDHSGANVLTF
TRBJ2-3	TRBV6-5	CASSYSAGSTDTQYF
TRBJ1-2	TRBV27	CASSEGQDGYTF
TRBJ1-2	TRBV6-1	CASSDGQFYYGYTF
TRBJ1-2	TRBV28	CASSSTGSGYTF
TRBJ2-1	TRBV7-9	CASSLERGRGNEQFF